This T cell receptor (beta chain) is from a study of OX40 agonist ivuxolimab in advanced cancers. About the study: Patients in the trial were receiving intravenous ivuxolimab every 2 weeks, at doses of 0.01 to 10 mg/kg. Treatment received earlier with anti-PD-1, anti-PD-L1 or anti-CTLA-4 agents was allowed, and 40% had some.

This CDR3 comprises 19 residues. Germline V gene data show CDR1 as SGDLS and CDR2 as YYNGEE. The trim removed 3 bases at V and 1 base at J, leaving 10 bases unmatched. Libraries were prepared by immunoSEQ multiplex PCR; TCRdb keeps only in-frame clonotypes and omits some of them. Among approximately 91,000 clones listed, around 88% were seen once. As for this clone: Its specificity is not known.

Study-wide results and limits: Expanded clones tended on average to be more numerous among CD8+ T cells than CD4+.

The sequencing here drew on CD4+ or CD8+ T cells sorted from blood, taken in a trial of the OX40 agonist ivuxolimab. The rearrangement uses TRBV9 and TRBJ2-7; 16 bases line up with TRBD2. This TCR was sampled from an adult with an advanced solid tumor such as melanoma, head and neck, liver or kidney cancer. CDR3 sequence: CASSASTGTSGGASYEQYF. The CDR3 coding sequence is TGTGCCAGCAGCGCCTCAACCGGGACTAGCGGGGGGGCTTCCTACGAGCAGTACTTC.